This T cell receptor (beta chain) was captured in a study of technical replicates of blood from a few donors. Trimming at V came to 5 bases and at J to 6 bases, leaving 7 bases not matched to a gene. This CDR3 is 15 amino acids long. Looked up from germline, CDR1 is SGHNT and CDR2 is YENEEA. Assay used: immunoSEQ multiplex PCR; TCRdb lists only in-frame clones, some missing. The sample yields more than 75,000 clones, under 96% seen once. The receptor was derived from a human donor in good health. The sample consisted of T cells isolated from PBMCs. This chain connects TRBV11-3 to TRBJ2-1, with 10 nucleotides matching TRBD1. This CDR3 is CASSVGQGSLNEQFF. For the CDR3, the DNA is TGTGCCAGCAGCGTGGGACAGGGGTCCCTCAATGAGCAGTTCTTC.